This T cell receptor beta chain was captured by sequencing in a study of T cells after yellow fever vaccination. Findings and limits, study-wide: In post-booster samples, most primary-vaccination clones reappeared (approximately 96% CD4, 75% to 90% CD8).

This clonotype was picked up many times. Its target is unknown. Germline V gives CDR1 SGHKS, CDR2 YYEKEE (reference sequence). CDR3 length equals 14 residues. V was shortened by 2 bases and J by 4 bases, with 13 bases between the two germline ends. Each CDR3 protein is one row after TCRdb ran MiXCR on the 5' RACE reads. Seen here are around 50,000 distinct CDR3 sequences, 7.4% observed once, and the top ten hold 28%. Material: CD8+ T cells sorted from PBMCs, obtained more than 14 days after the first yellow fever vaccination. The clonotype was recovered from a man younger than 35 who received the YFV17D yellow fever vaccine. This rearrangement joins TRBV5-5 to TRBJ2-7; D might be TRBD1 (5 bases). The CDR3 DNA sequence: TGTGCCAGCAGCTTCAGGGTTGGAGCTTACGAGCAGTACGTC. Translating it yields CASSFRVGAYEQYV.